The TCR beta chain described here comes from a study of cytomegalovirus exposure and HLA in healthy donors. For the study at large: Among the approximately 400 genotyped donors, 70% to 90% were placed in the Caucasian-associated ancestry cluster. Study outcomes and limitations: There were over 150 TCR beta chains listed as cytomegalovirus-associated. A later analysis found most CMV-associated TCR beta chains apparently HLA-restricted.

For this clone: Its antigen is currently unknown.

PCR involved 60 Vbeta and 13 Jbeta primers. Clones were sequenced by immunoSEQ multiplex PCR, and TCRdb holds only the in-frame ones, with some missing. In the table there are fewer than 150,000 clones, over 65% of which are singletons. The sample was PBMCs. This clonotype originated in a male donor in good health and CMV-seronegative.

The CDR3 DNA reads TGTGCCAGCAGCTTAGTACTAGCGGGTTCGAACACCGGGGAGCTGTTTTTT. Encoded protein: CASSLVLAGSNTGELFF. The V call is TRBV11-2, the J call TRBJ2-2; 9 bases are shared with TRBD2. This CDR3 has 17 amino acids. V was clipped by 1 base and J by 0 bases; unmatched bases: 3. The germline CDR1 and CDR2 sequences are SGHAT and FQNNGV.